The count of the clone carrying this T cell receptor (beta chain) is one. What it binds is unknown. Here immunoSEQ multiplex PCR was the method, and the copy in TCRdb shows in-frame clones only, minus some. The sample records about 220,000 clones, roughly 88% being singletons. The donors were part of the approximately 130-subject validation cohort, which stood apart from the roughly 640-subject first cohort. The source of the sample is a study of cytomegalovirus exposure and HLA in healthy donors. Study outcomes and limitations: Most observed TCR sequences were rare, whereas some public TCRs were detected in many donors.

This CDR3 is 15 amino acids long. Germline V lookup: CDR1 SGHRS, CDR2 YFSETQ. The trim removed 4 bases at V and 6 bases at J, leaving 3 bases unmatched. The source is a woman in her twenties or thirties in good health and CMV-seropositive. The sample taken for sequencing was PBMCs. The genes are TRBV5-1 and TRBJ2-3; 15 positions match TRBD2. The CDR3 is CASSLGTSGRDTQYF. The CDR3 DNA reads TGCGCCAGCAGCCTAGGGACTAGCGGGAGGGATACGCAGTATTTT.